Presented here are 14 T cell receptor beta chains from one specimen sequenced in a study of T-cell reconstitution after alpha-beta-depleted transplantation in children. During its preparation, the TCRbeta library received unique molecular identifiers. A single record per CDR3 protein comes from TCRdb applying MiXCR to the PCR reads. This sample carries 800,000 to 1,000,000 distinct CDR3 sequences, less than 30% of them seen once, and the ten largest clones take roughly 31%. Sequenced here: PBMCs, mostly from graft donor cells, sampled 360 days after TCRalphabeta/CD19-depleted stem cell transplant. The receptors shown here come from a boy under two years old who had a stem cell transplant for SCID, so the T cells may come from the graft donor.

The chain joins TRBV5-1 to TRBJ2-1, with 14 bases matching TRBD2. J lost 2 bases, V lost 3 bases, and 1 base had no gene match. Germline V gene sequence: CDR1 SGHRS, CDR2 YFSETQ. This CDR3 has 16 residues. The CDR3 DNA follows: TGCGCCAGCAGCTGGACTAGCGGGGGGACCTACAATGAGCAGTTCTTC. Its translation: CASSWTSGGTYNEQFF.

The chain is built from TRBV20-1 and TRBJ1-2; D may be TRBD1 (5 bases). This CDR3 is 11 amino acids long. V lost 0 bases, J lost 13 bases, and 12 bases lay in between. CDR1 is DFQATT, CDR2 SNEGSKA, per germline (reference sequence). In DNA, the CDR3 is TGCAGTGCTAGAGATCTTGACAGAGTCACCTTC. Translated: CSARDLDRVTF.

In its sample, this clonotype was seen a few times. Here the CDR3 reads CSVGRRGTTHVETQYF. Here the CDR3 DNA reads TGCAGCGTTGGGAGACGGGGGACAACCCATGTGGAGACCCAGTACTTC. The J gene is TRBJ2-5, the V gene TRBV29-1; D might be TRBD1 or TRBD2, each matching 6 bases. The germline V and J ends were trimmed by 4 bases and 5 bases, with 23 bases remaining between them. This CDR3 contains 16 residues. The V gene's germline CDR1 is SQVTM and CDR2 ANQGSEA.

This clonotype showed up just a few times. The V call is TRBV7-2, the J call TRBJ2-1; TRBD2 agrees at 8 bases. Germline V gene lookup returns CDR1 SGHTA and CDR2 FQGNSA. The CDR3 runs to 15 residues. The V gene end was trimmed by 2 bases and the J gene end by 4 bases; junction bases not matched to a gene: 4. CDR3 loop: CASSLLAGQYNEQFF. In nucleotides, the CDR3 is TGTGCCAGCAGCTTACTAGCGGGCCAATACAATGAGCAGTTCTTC.

The genes are TRBV12-3 or TRBV12-4 and TRBJ1-1, with D uncertain. V lost 3 bases to trimming and J lost 6 bases, with 14 bases between them. CDR3 size: 14 residues. CDR3 sequence: CASSFVLSSAEAFF. The CDR3 region has the DNA TGTGCCAGCAGTTTCGTCTTGTCCTCCGCTGAAGCTTTCTTT.

This chain joins TRBV2 and TRBJ1-1; D perhaps matches TRBD1 (6 bases). V dropped 5 bases and J dropped 5 bases, with 12 bases sitting between them. The length of the CDR3 is 13 residues. Germline CDR1 SNHLY, CDR2 FYNNEI. Here the CDR3 DNA reads TGTGCCAGCAGTTTGGGGGCGCAGACTGAAGCTTTCTTT. It translates to CASSLGAQTEAFF.

This clonotype was counted only a few times. The rearrangement uses TRBV15 and TRBJ2-5; D perhaps matches TRBD2 (7 bases). CDR3 size: 15 residues. Deletions cut 0 bases from V and 5 bases from J, with 13 bases between. Germline CDR1 is LNHNV and CDR2 is YYDKDF (reference sequence). CDR3 protein: CATSRDRGGGETQYF. DNA for the CDR3: TGTGCCACCAGCAGAGATAGGGGGGGCGGGGAGACCCAGTACTTC.

In its sample, this clonotype was seen a few times. The genes are TRBV9 and TRBJ1-5; no firm D call. Trimming pared 1 base from V and 3 bases from J, leaving 8 bases between. Per the germline V gene, CDR1 is SGDLS and CDR2 is YYNGEE. The CDR3 runs to 14 residues. CDR3 in amino acids: CASSVRNPNQPQHF. In DNA, the CDR3 is TGTGCCAGCAGCGTAAGGAACCCCAATCAGCCCCAGCATTTT.

In this sample, this clonotype turned up a few times. The chain carries TRBV15 and TRBJ2-1; 13 bases map to TRBD2. Losses at the gene ends were 5 bases for V and 5 bases for J; bases not matched to a gene: 3. Germline V gives CDR1 LNHNV, CDR2 YYDKDF (reference sequence). CDR3 length: 15 residues. CDR3 sequence (DNA): TGTGCCACCAGCTGGGGACTAGCGGGGAACAATGAGCAGTTCTTC. This sequence encodes CATSWGLAGNNEQFF.

This clonotype was seen a few times. The genes are TRBV7-2 and TRBJ2-1; D unresolved. Germline V CDR1 and CDR2: SGHTA, FQGNSA. The CDR3 has 14 residues. Trimming left V 3 bases short and J 1 base short, with 7 bases between. The DNA of the CDR3 is TGTGCCAGCAGCTTCACCATATCCTACAATGAGCAGTTCTTC. Protein: CASSFTISYNEQFF.

This rearrangement joins TRBV5-1 to TRBJ2-2; TRBD1 aligns across 7 bases. The junction had 11 bases not matched to a gene; V was cut back by 4 bases and J by 8 bases. The CDR3 sequence is 15 residues long. Germline CDR1 and CDR2: SGHRS and YFSETQ. The CDR3 sequence: CASSHPDRFNGELFF. The DNA of the CDR3 is TGCGCCAGCAGCCATCCGGACAGGTTTAATGGGGAGCTGTTTTTT.

The chain is built from TRBV7-6 and TRBJ1-5; D possibly corresponds to TRBD1 (5 bases). Germline values: CDR1 SGHVS, CDR2 FNYEAQ. This CDR3 is 13 amino acids long. V was shortened by 2 bases and J by 7 bases, with 9 bases between the two germline ends. This CDR3 reads CASSLKRGQPQHF. The CDR3 region has the DNA TGTGCCAGCAGCTTAAAGAGGGGCCAGCCCCAGCATTTT.

The gene calls are TRBV5-6 and TRBJ2-6; 10 positions match TRBD1. CDR3 length: 16 residues. Germline lookup yields CDR1 SGHDT and CDR2 YYEEEE. The trim removed 4 bases at V and 1 base at J, leaving 2 bases unmatched. The CDR3 region has the DNA TGTGCCAGCAGCCCGGACAGGGGGTCTGGGGCCAACGTCCTGACTTTC. Translating it yields CASSPDRGSGANVLTF.

The rearrangement joins TRBV24-1 to TRBJ2-1; TRBD1 matches at 10 bases. Germline loops: CDR1 KGHDR, CDR2 SFDVKD. The V and J ends lost 3 bases and 5 bases, in that order; junction bases with no gene match: 3. This CDR3 spans 15 amino acids. The CDR3 protein is CATSDPGTGDNEQFF. The CDR3 bases are TGTGCCACCAGTGATCCCGGGACAGGGGACAATGAGCAGTTCTTC.